These T cell receptor beta chains were read from a single sample in a study of PD-1 blockade in classical Hodgkin lymphoma. Produced via immunoSEQ multiplex PCR; TCRdb's table is partial and in-frame only. The sample lists about 50,000 clones; approximately 90% were seen once. Sequenced material: peripheral blood mononuclear cells (PBMCs), taken before the second cycle of nivolumab. These receptor sequences come from a human donor with classical Hodgkin lymphoma. Both conserved end residues are part of each CDR3. D genes are given only for firm matches. Clone size is stated in some rows and not others, as once, few, many or a class when expanded.

CDR3 protein,CDR3 DNA,V gene,clone size,J gene,D gene
CASSPPGVQYF,TGTGCCAGCAGCCCCCCAGGCGTCCAGTACTTC,TRBV7-2,-,TRBJ2-5,-
CAWATGWSNQPQHF,TGTGCCTGGGCGACAGGTTGGAGCAATCAGCCCCAGCATTTT,TRBV30,-,TRBJ1-5,-
CASSLSGANVLTF,TGTGCCAGCAGTTTAAGTGGGGCCAACGTCCTGACTTTC,TRBV27,-,TRBJ2-6,-
CASSLGLGPGYSPLHF,TGTGCCAGCAGCTTAGGATTGGGACCGGGATATTCACCCCTCCACTTT,TRBV11-2,-,TRBJ1-6,-
CASSLVHTGELFF,TGCGCCAGCAGCTTGGTTCACACCGGGGAGCTGTTTTTT,TRBV5-1,-,TRBJ2-2,-
CASSGDRGAGNTIYF,TGCGCCAGCAGCGGAGACAGGGGGGCTGGAAACACCATATATTTT,TRBV4-1,-,TRBJ1-3,TRBD1
CASSLRAEETQYF,TGCGCCAGCAGCTTGCGAGCGGAAGAGACCCAGTACTTC,TRBV5-1,-,TRBJ2-5,-
CASSLSGLAEDIQYF,TGCGCCAGCAGCTTGAGTGGACTAGCGGAGGACATTCAGTACTTC,TRBV5-1,few,TRBJ2-4,TRBD2
CASSPTWRAGGLRETQYF,TGTGCCAGCAGTCCGACCTGGAGAGCGGGGGGGCTGAGAGAGACCCAGTACTTC,TRBV28,-,TRBJ2-5,TRBD2
CASSVGRDATGELFF,TGTGCCAGCAGCGTTGGTCGGGACGCCACCGGGGAGCTGTTTTTT,TRBV7-9,-,TRBJ2-2,-
CASSFHPRELDTQYF,TGTGCCAGCAGCTTTCATCCCAGGGAACTCGATACGCAGTATTTT,TRBV11-2,-,TRBJ2-3,-
CASSFSGDSPLHF,TGTGCCAGCAGCTTCTCTGGTGATTCACCCCTCCACTTT,TRBV7-9,-,TRBJ1-6,-
CASSLGFLDSGEEEQYF,TGCGCCAGCAGTCTTGGTTTCTTGGACAGTGGAGAAGAGGAGCAGTACTTC,TRBV5-1,-,TRBJ2-7,-
CASGFITTNEKLFF,TGTGCCAGCGGGTTCATCACAACTAATGAAAAACTGTTTTTT,TRBV28,-,TRBJ1-4,-
CASSYPSEDYGYTF,TGTGCCAGCAGTTACCCCTCTGAGGACTATGGCTACACCTTC,TRBV6-6,-,TRBJ1-2,-
CASSLAQVYEQYF,TGTGCCAGCAGCTTAGCCCAGGTCTACGAGCAGTACTTC,TRBV7-9,-,TRBJ2-7,-
CASSSSQPQHF,TGTGCCAGCAGCTCTAGTCAGCCCCAGCATTTT,TRBV7-9,-,TRBJ1-5,-
CASSSTGAGGYTF,TGTGCCAGCAGCTCGACGGGGGCGGGAGGCTACACCTTC,TRBV7-3,-,TRBJ1-2,-
CASSPPGIPEQYF,TGTGCCAGCAGTCCCCCCGGGATTCCCGAGCAGTACTTC,TRBV25-1,once,TRBJ2-7,-
CASSPFDRAGELFF,TGTGCCAGCAGTCCGTTCGACAGGGCCGGGGAGCTGTTTTTT,TRBV27,once,TRBJ2-2,TRBD1
CATSRDGKRGSYNEQFF,TGTGCCACCAGCAGAGATGGGAAGCGGGGGAGCTACAATGAGCAGTTCTTC,TRBV15,-,TRBJ2-1,TRBD2
CASSWTGGNSQPQHF,TGTGCCAGCAGTTGGACAGGGGGCAATAGCCAGCCCCAGCATTTT,TRBV28,-,TRBJ1-5,TRBD1
CASSPGQGSGAPNEKLFF,TGCGCCAGCAGCCCCGGACAGGGAAGTGGAGCCCCTAATGAAAAACTGTTTTTT,TRBV5-1,-,TRBJ1-4,TRBD1
CASSENRGDTGELFF,TGTGCCAGCAGTGAAAATCGGGGTGACACCGGGGAGCTGTTTTTT,TRBV6-1,-,TRBJ2-2,-
CASSTKQGKDETQYF,TGTGCCAGTAGTACAAAACAGGGGAAAGATGAGACCCAGTACTTC,TRBV19,once,TRBJ2-5,TRBD1
CASSFTGSDTGELFF,TGCGCCAGCAGCTTCACTGGGTCGGACACCGGGGAGCTGTTTTTT,TRBV5-1,-,TRBJ2-2,-
CASSPDSITDTQYF,TGCGCCAGCAGCCCCGACAGCATCACAGATACTCAGTATTTT,TRBV5-1,-,TRBJ2-3,-
CASSYLGVNQPQHF,TGTGCCAGCAGTTACCTAGGGGTCAATCAGCCCCAGCATTTT,TRBV6-5,-,TRBJ1-5,-
CASSSAGTGRLPVAFF,TGTGCCAGCAGCTCCGCGGGGACAGGGAGACTCCCTGTAGCTTTCTTT,TRBV5-4,-,TRBJ1-1,TRBD1
CASSLETRSQHF,TGTGCCAGCAGTTTGGAGACTCGGTCCCAGCATTTT,TRBV28,-,TRBJ1-5,-
CASSVTGYNEQFF,TGTGCCAGCAGTGTGACAGGTTACAATGAGCAGTTCTTC,TRBV2,-,TRBJ2-1,-
CASSLMLSRDTEAFF,TGTGCCAGCAGCTTAATGCTCAGCAGGGACACTGAAGCTTTCTTT,TRBV7-9,-,TRBJ1-1,-
CASSQGDRGGTDTQYF,TGTGCCAGCAGCCAAGGGGACAGGGGAGGCACAGATACGCAGTATTTT,TRBV4-2,-,TRBJ2-3,TRBD1
CASSFRLNTEAFF,TGTGCCAGCAGCTTCCGTTTGAACACTGAAGCTTTCTTT,TRBV7-2,-,TRBJ1-1,-
CASRLVFETANSPLHF,TGCGCCAGCAGATTGGTATTCGAGACAGCTAATTCACCCCTCCACTTT,TRBV5-1,-,TRBJ1-6,-
CASQLGQGAHGYTF,TGTGCCAGCCAGTTAGGGCAGGGGGCGCATGGCTACACCTTC,TRBV7-9,-,TRBJ1-2,TRBD1
CASSDRQFMNTEAFF,TGTGCCAGCAGCGATCGACAGTTCATGAACACTGAAGCTTTCTTT,TRBV5-6,-,TRBJ1-1,-
CASSYGGSNPWEKLFF,TGTGCCAGCAGTTACGGGGGTTCAAACCCTTGGGAAAAACTGTTTTTT,TRBV6-5,few,TRBJ1-4,-
CASSFPNSGTDTQYF,TGCGCCAGCAGCTTTCCAAATTCTGGCACAGATACGCAGTATTTT,TRBV5-1,-,TRBJ2-3,-
CASSEREQGGYEQYF,TGTGCCAGCAGTGAAAGAGAACAGGGTGGTTACGAGCAGTACTTC,TRBV2,few,TRBJ2-7,-
CASSITNTGELFF,TGTGCCAGCAGTATAACAAACACCGGGGAGCTGTTTTTT,TRBV5-6,-,TRBJ2-2,-
CASSLLRASYNEQFF,TGCGCCAGCAGCCTTCTTAGGGCCTCCTACAATGAGCAGTTCTTC,TRBV4-1,-,TRBJ2-1,-
CASSLRDSGIGPQHF,TGTGCCAGCAGTCTAAGGGACAGCGGGATAGGGCCCCAGCATTTT,TRBV6-1,-,TRBJ1-5,TRBD1
CASSSGTHGVVDEQFF,TGCGCCAGCAGCTCGGGGACCCACGGGGTGGTCGATGAGCAGTTCTTC,TRBV5-1,-,TRBJ2-1,-
CASSYSAASPEAFF,TGTGCCAGCAGTTACTCAGCGGCCTCGCCTGAAGCTTTCTTT,TRBV6-6,-,TRBJ1-1,-
CASRTRRIADSNQPQHF,TGTGCCAGCAGGACGAGGAGGATTGCAGATAGCAATCAGCCCCAGCATTTT,TRBV6-4,-,TRBJ1-5,-
CASSLESGGAYETQYF,TGCGCCAGCAGCTTGGAGAGCGGGGGGGCCTACGAGACCCAGTACTTC,TRBV5-1,-,TRBJ2-5,TRBD2